This TCR beta chain was recorded in a study of blood T cells in healthy people across ages. Study-wide context: There was about one barcoded beta molecule captured by template switching per two T cells.

About this clonotype itself: What it recognizes is unknown.

Study-level findings and limits: More naive CD4+ cells and higher diversity marked long-lived donors relative to aged donors. Estimated diversity, derived from one million T cells, was regarded as an underestimate.

The second PCR ran roughly 7 to 11 cycles with a sample-barcoded 5' primer and J-beta primers. TCRdb passed the 5' RACE reads through MiXCR, listing each CDR3 protein once. This repertoire shows around 690,000 distinct CDR3 sequences, under 65% found once; its top ten account for 30% to 40%. The material sequenced was blood. This sequence originates from a man aged 60 to 75 in good health.

This chain's CDR3 is CASSPFSGGPYNEQFF. The CDR3 DNA reads as TGTGCCAGCAGTCCTTTTAGCGGGGGTCCCTACAATGAGCAGTTCTTC. The J gene is TRBJ2-1, the V gene TRBV12-3 or TRBV12-4; TRBD2 agrees at 9 bases. The CDR3 sequence is 16 residues long. Trimming removed 5 bases from V and 2 bases from J; junction bases left unmatched: 7.